This T cell receptor (beta chain) was found in a study of T cell responses to AZD1222 COVID-19 vaccine. Repertoires were generated with immunoSEQ multiplex PCR, while TCRdb's copy carries only in-frame clones and drops some. The sample lists around 110,000 clones, about 90% occurring once. V lost 0 bases and J lost 7, with 9 bases in between. Germline CDR1 is LGHNA and CDR2 is YSLEER. This CDR3 is 13 amino acids long. This specimen consisted of peripheral blood, obtained on day 0 of AZD1222 vaccination. This clonotype was sampled from an adult in good health. The chain uses TRBV4-3 and TRBJ1-1, with a tentative D call TRBD1 (5 bases). The CDR3 nucleotides are TGCGCCAGCAGCCAAGAATCGGGACTTGAAGCTTTCTTT. Amino acid sequence: CASSQESGLEAFF.